Given below is one TCR beta chain in context. This entry is derived from a study of blood T cell repertoires in COVID-19. The CDR3 extends over 15 amino acids. J was trimmed by 8 bases and V by 3 bases; bases with no gene match: 7. Germline-derived CDR1 and CDR2 are KGHSH and LQKENI. In the study's own analysis: Amplification with reference gene primers provided the estimates of nucleated cell counts. Libraries were prepared by immunoSEQ multiplex PCR; TCRdb keeps only in-frame clonotypes and omits some of them. From that table come the V and J calls and clone size; the DNA was used to work out D and trimming. This sample yields fewer than 250,000 clones, of which just over 85% are seen a single time; approximately 15% belongs to the top ten. Ages ranged from roughly 18 to 100 years, with residence in around 24 US areas. Participants' reported clinical history set cohort assignment.

This receptor was obtained from a woman aged 45-65 years with acute COVID-19. Sequences were obtained from PBMCs or T cells enriched from blood (not recorded which). This rearrangement joins TRBV18 to TRBJ2-7, with 13 bases fitting TRBD2. CDR3 DNA sequence: TGTGCCAGCTCACCCGGACTAGCGGGAGAAAACCAGCAGTACTTC. Its protein is CASSPGLAGENQQYF.